The 11 T cell receptor beta chains below all came from one sample that was sequenced in a study of cytomegalovirus exposure and HLA in healthy donors. The PCR used 60 Vbeta and 13 Jbeta primers. Sequencing used immunoSEQ multiplex PCR; TCRdb keeps in-frame clones, though not all of them. Found here are about 110,000 clones, about 80% of them singletons; the top ten hold about 3.2%. The material sequenced was PBMCs. The origin of the receptors is a woman aged 55-69 years in good health and CMV-seropositive.

The chain employs TRBV19 and TRBJ2-5; D may be TRBD2 (6 bases). TRBJ2-7 explains the end of the DNA better; the J call may be wrong. This CDR3 comprises 14 residues. The V gene's germline CDR1 is LNHDA and CDR2 SQIVND (reference sequence). In DNA form, the CDR3 reads TGTGCCAGTAGTGTTCGGGACTGGACCTACGAGCAGTACTTC. It specifies CASSVRDWTYEQYF.

In this sample, this clone turned up once. This chain joins TRBV5-4 and TRBJ1-4, with unresolved D. Germline V gives CDR1 SGHNT, CDR2 YYREEE (reference sequence). V was shortened by 2 bases and J by 7 bases, with 12 bases between the two germline ends. The CDR3 is made up of 14 amino acids. The CDR3 DNA reads as TGTGCCAGCAGCTTCGGAGGGAGAGGTGAAAAACTGTTTTTT. It translates to CASSFGGRGEKLFF.

This chain uses TRBV11-1 with TRBJ2-7, with 9 bases aligning to TRBD2. Trimming cost V 1 base and J 4 bases; bases outside gene matches: 11. The germline CDR1 and CDR2 sequences are SGHAT and FQDESV (reference sequence). CDR3 length: 17 residues. In DNA, the CDR3 is TGTGCCAGCAGCTTAGGTCGTAGCGGGAGACGCGCTTACGAGCAGTACTTC. Protein: CASSLGRSGRRAYEQYF.

The count of this clone is one. The chain uses TRBV9 and TRBJ2-1, with TRBD2 matching 12 bases. Trimming cost V 4 bases and J 0 bases; bases outside gene matches: 11. The CDR3 has 19 residues. CDR1 is SGDLS, CDR2 YYNGEE, per germline. CDR3 protein: CASSLAGGVGRRSYNEQFF. CDR3 coding DNA: TGTGCCAGCAGCCTAGCGGGGGGGGTGGGGCGTCGCTCCTACAATGAGCAGTTCTTC.

The chain links TRBV7-9 to TRBJ2-7; TRBD2 agrees at 7 bases. Germline values: CDR1 SEHNR, CDR2 FQNEAQ (reference sequence). The CDR3 runs 14 residues. Unmatched junction bases numbered 5, after V lost 1 base and J lost 5 bases. The CDR3 DNA reads TGTGCCAGCAGCTTAGGACTAGCAGTCGACGAGCAGTACTTC. This encodes CASSLGLAVDEQYF. The variable domain in full, completed from reference TRBV7-9 and TRBJ2-7, reads DTGVSQNPRHKITKRGQNVTFRCDPISEHNRLYWYRQTLGQGPEFLTYFQNEAQLEKSRLLSDRFSAERPKGSFSTLEIQRTEQGDSAMYLCASSLGLAVDEQYFGPGTRLTVT.

This clone showed up just once. The chain joins TRBV25-1 to TRBJ2-7; 8 bases fit TRBD1. This CDR3 is built from 15 residues. Trimming removed 6 bases from V and 2 bases from J; junction bases left unmatched: 9. Germline-derived CDR1 and CDR2 are MGHDK and SYGVNS. The chain's CDR3 is CASSPADRVAYEQYF. The CDR3 nucleotides are TGTGCCAGCAGCCCAGCGGACAGGGTAGCCTACGAGCAGTACTTC.

The chain couples TRBV6-6 to TRBJ1-1; 7 nucleotides agree with TRBD1. V lost 6 bases to trimming and J lost 5 bases; unmatched junction nucleotides: 6. The CDR3 length is 13 residues. The germline gives CDR1 MNHNY, CDR2 SVGAGI (reference sequence). The CDR3: CASREPRGTEAFF. The CDR3 nucleotides are TGTGCCAGCAGGGAGCCCAGGGGGACTGAAGCTTTCTTT.

This clone was counted once. The chain couples TRBV29-1 to TRBJ1-4, with 11 bases identical to TRBD1. The V and J ends lost 2 bases and 8 bases, in that order; junction bases with no gene match: 4. Germline CDR1 and CDR2: SQVTM and ANQGSEA. The length of the CDR3 is 14 residues. This chain's CDR3 is CSVETGTGGEKLFF. CDR3 DNA sequence: TGCAGCGTTGAAACGGGGACAGGGGGGGAAAAACTGTTTTTT.

The V call is TRBV5-4, the J call TRBJ2-7, with TRBD2 matching 14 bases. Germline CDR1 SGHNT, CDR2 YYREEE (reference sequence). Trimming cost V 4 bases and J 7 bases; bases outside gene matches: 4. The CDR3 has 14 residues. As DNA, the CDR3 is TGTGCCAGCAGCCGACTAGCGGGAGGGACGGAGCAGTACTTC. Its protein is CASSRLAGGTEQYF.

The chain links TRBV6-4 to TRBJ2-3, with a possible D match to TRBD2 (6 bases). Per germline, CDR1 MRHNA and CDR2 SNTAGT. The germline V and J ends were trimmed by 10 bases and 1 base, with 15 bases remaining between them. The CDR3 is 14 residues long. The CDR3 DNA reads TGTGCCAAGTTTAAGCGGGCCCGCACAGATACGCAGTATTTT. This translates into CAKFKRARTDTQYF.

This clone was seen a single time. The chain combines TRBV30 with TRBJ2-2; D is ambiguous. Germline assignment: CDR1 GTSNPN and CDR2 SVGIG (reference sequence). The CDR3 consists of 14 residues. V was cut by 4 bases and J by 1 base, with 10 bases left in between. The DNA of the CDR3 is TGTGCCTGGATAACCAGGTGGAACACCGGGGAGCTGTTTTTT. This gives the protein CAWITRWNTGELFF.